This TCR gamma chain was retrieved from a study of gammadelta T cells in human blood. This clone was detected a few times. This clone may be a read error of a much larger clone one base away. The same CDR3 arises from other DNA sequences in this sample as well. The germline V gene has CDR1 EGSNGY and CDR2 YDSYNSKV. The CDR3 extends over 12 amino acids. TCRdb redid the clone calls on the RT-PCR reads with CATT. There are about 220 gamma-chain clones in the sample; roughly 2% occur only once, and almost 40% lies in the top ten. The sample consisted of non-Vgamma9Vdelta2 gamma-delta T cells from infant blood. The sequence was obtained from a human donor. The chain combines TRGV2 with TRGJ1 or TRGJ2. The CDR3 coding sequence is TGTGCAACCTGGGGAAATTATTATAAGAAACTCTTT. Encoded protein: CATWGNYYKKLF.